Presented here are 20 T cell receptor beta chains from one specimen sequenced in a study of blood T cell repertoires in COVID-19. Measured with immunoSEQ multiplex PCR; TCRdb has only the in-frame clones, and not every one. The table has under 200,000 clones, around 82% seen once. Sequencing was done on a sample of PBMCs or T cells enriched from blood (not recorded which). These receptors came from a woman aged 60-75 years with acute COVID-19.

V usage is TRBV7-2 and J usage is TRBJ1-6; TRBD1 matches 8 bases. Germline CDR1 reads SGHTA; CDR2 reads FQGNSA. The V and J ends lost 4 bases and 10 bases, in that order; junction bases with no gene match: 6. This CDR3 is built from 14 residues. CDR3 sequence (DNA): TGTGCCAGCAGCTCCGGACAGGGCACGTCACCCCTCCACTTT. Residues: CASSSGQGTSPLHF.

DNA for the CDR3: TGTGCCTGGACGGAGAGCTCCTATAATTCACCCCTCCACTTT. Translation: CAWTESSYNSPLHF. The genes are TRBV30 and TRBJ1-6, with D unclear. Looked up from germline, CDR1 is GTSNPN and CDR2 is SVGIG (reference sequence). This CDR3 is 14 amino acids long. V was trimmed by 4 bases and J by 0 bases, leaving 7 bases between them.

The CDR3 reads CASISQGVGETQYF. In DNA form, the CDR3 reads TGTGCCAGCATCAGTCAGGGCGTGGGGGAGACCCAGTACTTC. This chain connects TRBV2 to TRBJ2-5, with a possible D match to TRBD1 (5 bases). V lost 7 bases and J lost 5, with 17 bases in between. Germline CDR1 and CDR2: SNHLY and FYNNEI. This CDR3 has 14 amino acids.

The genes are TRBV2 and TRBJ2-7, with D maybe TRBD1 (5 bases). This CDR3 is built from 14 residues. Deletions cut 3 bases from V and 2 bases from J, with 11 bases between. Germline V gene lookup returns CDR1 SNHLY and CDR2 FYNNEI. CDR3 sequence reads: CASSETVKTYEQYF. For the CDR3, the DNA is TGTGCCAGCAGTGAGACAGTCAAGACCTACGAGCAGTACTTC.

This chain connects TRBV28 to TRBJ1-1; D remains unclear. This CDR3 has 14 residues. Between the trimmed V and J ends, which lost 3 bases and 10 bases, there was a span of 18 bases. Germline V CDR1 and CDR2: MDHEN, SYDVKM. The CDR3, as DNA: TGTGCCAGCAGTTTTGCGAGTTTCGGAACAGTAGCTTTCTTT. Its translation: CASSFASFGTVAFF.

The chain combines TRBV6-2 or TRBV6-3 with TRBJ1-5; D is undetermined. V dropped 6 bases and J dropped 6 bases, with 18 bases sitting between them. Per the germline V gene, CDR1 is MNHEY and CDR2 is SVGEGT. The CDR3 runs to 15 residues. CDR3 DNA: TGTGCCAGCAGCCCCGCGGGAATGGGTGTTCAGCCCCAGCATTTT. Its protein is CASSPAGMGVQPQHF.

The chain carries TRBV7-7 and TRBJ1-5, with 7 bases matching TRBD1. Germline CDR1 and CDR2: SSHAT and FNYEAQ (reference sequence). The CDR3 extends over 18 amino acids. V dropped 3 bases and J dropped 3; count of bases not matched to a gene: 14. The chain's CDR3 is CASSLPRVQGEINQPQHF. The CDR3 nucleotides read TGTGCCAGCAGCTTGCCGAGGGTTCAGGGGGAGATCAATCAGCCCCAGCATTTT.

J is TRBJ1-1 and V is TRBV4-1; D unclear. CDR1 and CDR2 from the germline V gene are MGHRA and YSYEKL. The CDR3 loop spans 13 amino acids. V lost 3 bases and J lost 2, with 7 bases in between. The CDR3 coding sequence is TGCGCCAGCAGCCAGGCCCCAAACACTGAAGCTTTCTTT. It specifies CASSQAPNTEAFF.

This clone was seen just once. This CDR3 reads CASSSADRGPSGYTF. The CDR3 region has the DNA TGTGCCAGTAGCTCGGCCGACAGGGGGCCGTCTGGCTACACCTTC. This chain links TRBV19 with TRBJ1-2; 10 bases fit TRBD1. This CDR3 spans 15 amino acids. Germline assignment: CDR1 LNHDA and CDR2 SQIVND (reference sequence). V was pared by 6 bases and J by 7 bases, with 11 bases of the junction left unmatched.

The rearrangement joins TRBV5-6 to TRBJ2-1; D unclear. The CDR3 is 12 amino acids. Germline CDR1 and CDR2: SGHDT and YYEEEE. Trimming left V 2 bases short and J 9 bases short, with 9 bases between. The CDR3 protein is CASSFPSGEQFF. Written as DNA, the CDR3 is TGTGCCAGCAGCTTCCCTTCGGGTGAGCAGTTCTTC.

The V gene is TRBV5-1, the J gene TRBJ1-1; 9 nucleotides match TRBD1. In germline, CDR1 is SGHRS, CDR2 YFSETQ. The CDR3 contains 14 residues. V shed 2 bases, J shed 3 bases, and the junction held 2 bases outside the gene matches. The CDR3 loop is CASSLQGADTEAFF. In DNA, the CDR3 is TGCGCCAGCAGCTTACAGGGGGCGGACACTGAAGCTTTCTTT.

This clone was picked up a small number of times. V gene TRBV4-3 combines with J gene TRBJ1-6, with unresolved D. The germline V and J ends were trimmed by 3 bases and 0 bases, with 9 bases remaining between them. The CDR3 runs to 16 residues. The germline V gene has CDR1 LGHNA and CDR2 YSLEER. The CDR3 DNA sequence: TGCGCCAGCAGCCAGTCTAGTAGCTCCTATAATTCACCCCTCCACTTT. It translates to CASSQSSSSYNSPLHF.

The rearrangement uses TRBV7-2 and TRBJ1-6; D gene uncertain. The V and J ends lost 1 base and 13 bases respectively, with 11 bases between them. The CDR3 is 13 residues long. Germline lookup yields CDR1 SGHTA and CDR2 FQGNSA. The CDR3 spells CASSLVGASPLHF. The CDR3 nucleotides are TGTGCCAGCAGCTTAGTGGGAGCCTCCCCCCTCCACTTT. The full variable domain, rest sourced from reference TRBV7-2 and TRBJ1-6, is GAGVSQSPSNKVTEKGKDVELRCDPISGHTALYWYRQSLGQGLEFLIYFQGNSAPDKSGLPSDRFSAERTGGSVSTLTIQRTQQEDSAVYLCASSLVGASPLHFGNGTRLTVT.

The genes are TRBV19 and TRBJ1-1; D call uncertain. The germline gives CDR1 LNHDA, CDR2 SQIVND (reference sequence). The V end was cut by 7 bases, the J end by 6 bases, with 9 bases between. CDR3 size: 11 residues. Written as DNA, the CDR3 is TGTGCCAGTACCCGCGAATCTGAAGCTTTCTTT. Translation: CASTRESEAFF.

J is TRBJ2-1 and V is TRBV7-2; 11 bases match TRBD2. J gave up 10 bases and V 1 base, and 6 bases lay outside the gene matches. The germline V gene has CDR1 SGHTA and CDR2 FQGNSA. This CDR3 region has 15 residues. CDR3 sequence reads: CASSLVAGGRGEQFF. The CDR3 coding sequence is TGTGCCAGCAGCTTAGTAGCGGGGGGGCGAGGCGAGCAGTTCTTC.

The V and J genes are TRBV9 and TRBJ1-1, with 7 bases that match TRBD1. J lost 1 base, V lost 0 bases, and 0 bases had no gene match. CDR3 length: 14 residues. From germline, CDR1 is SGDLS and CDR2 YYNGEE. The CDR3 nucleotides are TGTGCCAGCAGCGTAGGGACAGGGAACACTGAAGCTTTCTTT. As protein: CASSVGTGNTEAFF. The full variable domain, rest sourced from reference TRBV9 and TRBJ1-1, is DSGVTQTPKHLITATGQRVTLRCSPRSGDLSVYWYQQSLDQGLQFLIQYYNGEERAKGNILERFSAQQFPDLHSELNLSSLELGDSALYFCASSVGTGNTEAFFGQGTRLTVV.

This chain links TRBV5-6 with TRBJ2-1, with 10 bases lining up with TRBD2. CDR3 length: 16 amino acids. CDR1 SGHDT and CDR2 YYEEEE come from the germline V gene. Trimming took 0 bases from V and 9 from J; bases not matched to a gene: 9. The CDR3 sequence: CASSLGLAGGIGEQFF. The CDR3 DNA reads TGTGCCAGCAGCTTGGGACTAGCGGGCGGCATTGGTGAGCAGTTCTTC.

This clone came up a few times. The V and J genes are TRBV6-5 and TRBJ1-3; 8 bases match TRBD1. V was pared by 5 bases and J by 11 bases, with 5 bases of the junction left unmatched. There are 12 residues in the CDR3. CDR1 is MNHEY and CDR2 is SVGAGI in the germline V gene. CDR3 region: CASSIGQGAIYF. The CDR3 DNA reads TGTGCCAGCAGTATTGGACAGGGAGCCATATATTTT.

CDR3 in amino acids: CSASWSRGTRSGNTIYF. In nucleotides, the CDR3 is TGCAGTGCTAGTTGGAGTCGGGGGACCAGGTCTGGAAACACCATATATTTT. The chain has TRBV20-1 and TRBJ1-3, with D tentatively TRBD1 (5 bases). This CDR3 has 17 amino acids. Germline V CDR1 and CDR2: DFQATT, SNEGSKA (reference sequence). V was clipped by 3 bases and J by 1 base, with 19 bases between them.

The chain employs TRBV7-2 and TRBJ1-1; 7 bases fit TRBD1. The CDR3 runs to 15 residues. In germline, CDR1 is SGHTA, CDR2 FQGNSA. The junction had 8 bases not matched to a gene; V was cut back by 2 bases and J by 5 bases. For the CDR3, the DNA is TGTGCCAGCAGCTTATTAGGGGGCTTAGGGACTGAAGCTTTCTTT. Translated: CASSLLGGLGTEAFF. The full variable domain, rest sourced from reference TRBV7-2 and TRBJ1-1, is GAGVSQSPSNKVTEKGKDVELRCDPISGHTALYWYRQSLGQGLEFLIYFQGNSAPDKSGLPSDRFSAERTGGSVSTLTIQRTQQEDSAVYLCASSLLGGLGTEAFFGQGTRLTVV.